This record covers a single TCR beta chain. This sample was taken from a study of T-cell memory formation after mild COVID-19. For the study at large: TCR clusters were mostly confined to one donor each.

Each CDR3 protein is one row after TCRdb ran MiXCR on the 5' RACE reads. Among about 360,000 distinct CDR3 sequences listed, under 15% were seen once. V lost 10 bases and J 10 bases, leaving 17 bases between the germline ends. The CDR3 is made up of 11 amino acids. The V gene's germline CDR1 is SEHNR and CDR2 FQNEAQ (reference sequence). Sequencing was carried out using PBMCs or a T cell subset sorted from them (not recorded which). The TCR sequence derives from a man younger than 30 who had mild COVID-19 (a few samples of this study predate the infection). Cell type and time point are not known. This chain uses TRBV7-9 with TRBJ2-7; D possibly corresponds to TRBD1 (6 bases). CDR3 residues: CATHGQLDQYV. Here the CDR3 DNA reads TGTGCCACACACGGACAGCTCGATCAGTACGTC.